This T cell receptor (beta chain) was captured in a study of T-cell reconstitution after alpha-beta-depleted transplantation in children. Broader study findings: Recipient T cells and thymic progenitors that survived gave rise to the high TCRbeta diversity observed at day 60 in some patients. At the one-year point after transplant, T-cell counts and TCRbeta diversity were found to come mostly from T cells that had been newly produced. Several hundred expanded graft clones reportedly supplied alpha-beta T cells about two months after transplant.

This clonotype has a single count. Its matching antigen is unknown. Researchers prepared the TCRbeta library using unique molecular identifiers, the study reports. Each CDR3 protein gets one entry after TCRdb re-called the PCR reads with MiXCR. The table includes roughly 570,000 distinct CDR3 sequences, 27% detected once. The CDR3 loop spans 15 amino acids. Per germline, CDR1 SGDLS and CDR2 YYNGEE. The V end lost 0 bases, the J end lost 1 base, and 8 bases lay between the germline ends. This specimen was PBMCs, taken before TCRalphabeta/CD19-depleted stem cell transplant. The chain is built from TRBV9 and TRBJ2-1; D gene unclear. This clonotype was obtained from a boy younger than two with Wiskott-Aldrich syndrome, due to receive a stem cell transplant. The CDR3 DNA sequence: TGTGCCAGCAGCGTAGGATCGGAGTCCTACAATGAGCAGTTCTTC. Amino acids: CASSVGSESYNEQFF.